Sequencing of this TCR beta chain was carried out in a study of Ad26.COV2.S vaccination and SARS-CoV-2 variants. On the study more broadly: Intramuscularly, Ad26.COV2.S was given either once or twice, 56 days apart.

TCRdb keeps only in-frame clones here, not all; method: immunoSEQ multiplex PCR. Of 400,000 to 500,000 clones listed, approximately 89% were seen once; the top ten hold approximately 2.5%. The CDR3 extends over 14 amino acids. V was trimmed by 2 bases and J by 5 bases, leaving 15 bases between them. Germline V gene lookup returns CDR1 SQVTM and CDR2 ANQGSEA. Described treatment: roughly 18 received Ad26.COV2.S at low or high dose, single or two shots; a few received placebo; per-sample allocation not given. Sampling happened 63 days after the first vaccine or placebo injection. This Boston cohort included adults aged 18-55 years. Study results and limitations: Substantial breadth in spike-specific CD8+ and CD4+ T cell responses was reportedly seen after vaccination.

As to this clone: Its antigen is not known.

The chain links TRBV29-1 to TRBJ2-5, with D possibly being TRBD1 (6 bases). The sequences come from peripheral blood, collected in a trial of Ad26.COV2.S vaccine versus placebo. This TCR derives from a person between 18 and 65 years old who received the Ad26.COV2.S COVID-19 vaccine or a placebo. The CDR3 region is CSVETQGSRETQYF. DNA of the CDR3: TGCAGCGTTGAAACCCAGGGGTCGCGGGAGACCCAGTACTTC.